The TCR beta chain described here comes from a study of blood T cells in healthy people across ages. Approximately 9.7 milliliters was the volume of peripheral blood drawn from each donor. The study, taken as a whole, reports: A roughly linear fall in TCR beta diversity per million T cells was seen with increasing age. Long-lived and aged donors differed, with more naive CD4+ cells and higher diversity in the long-lived.

This clonotype appeared many times. Its antigen remains unknown. The second PCR ran roughly 6 to 11 cycles with a sample-barcoded 5' primer and J-beta primers. TCRdb used MiXCR to reprocess the 5' RACE reads, holding one entry per CDR3 protein. The profile covers 1.5 million to 2 million distinct CDR3 sequences, with 28% appearing a single time and 7.7% taken by the ten largest. V was trimmed by 3 bases and J by 0 bases, leaving 19 bases between them. CDR1 SGHRS and CDR2 YFSETQ come from the germline V gene. This CDR3 is built from 18 residues. The chain combines TRBV5-1 with TRBJ2-4; tentatively, D is TRBD1 or TRBD2 (6 bases each). Sequenced sample: blood. The sequence derives from a woman aged 25-40 years in good health. The CDR3 loop reads CASSWGDTLIQAKNIQYF. CDR3 nucleotides: TGCGCCAGCAGCTGGGGGGACACACTAATCCAAGCCAAAAACATTCAGTACTTC.